The present T cell receptor (beta chain) was sequenced within a study of blood T cell repertoires in COVID-19. Study at large: Sample material is recorded as cDNA or gDNA derived from T cells, B-cell-depleted T cells, or PBMCs.

Clones were sequenced by immunoSEQ multiplex PCR, and TCRdb holds only the in-frame ones, with some missing. The sample has 190,000 or so clones, around nine tenths seen once. The CDR3 sequence is 16 residues long. V was clipped by 1 base and J by 5 bases, with 17 bases between them. Germline CDR1 is MNHNS and CDR2 is SASEGT. This clonotype was obtained from a man in his sixties who had recovered from COVID-19. Input material: peripheral blood. The genes are TRBV6-1 and TRBJ2-5; the D is unclear. CDR3 DNA: TGTGCCAGCAGTGAAGAGTTCGGTATCACCTTGGAGACCCAGTACTTC. It encodes CASSEEFGITLETQYF.